The following is a T cell receptor beta chain sequence with its context. What it binds is unknown. Treatment specified: roughly ten-day PBMC culture with coronavirus spike peptide pools or control peptides (ViraFEST assay). Researchers collected the unexposed donor's CD4+ T cells before the COVID-19 pandemic (2011-2018). Via ViraFEST, peptide pools expanded antigen-specific T cells before TCR sequencing. Negative selection yielded CD4+ T cells from day-10 cultures. Both SARS-CoV-2 S/N and four cold-coronavirus spikes were used, cells permitting, to probe CD4+ T cells of unexposed donors. This record comes from a study of vaccination and CD4 T cells after COVID-19. As for the study in general: Overlapping spike peptides of SARS-CoV-2, HCoV-NL63, HCoV-OC43 and HCoV-229E stimulated the cells.

The CDR3 length is 14 residues. Germline-derived CDR1 and CDR2 are DFQATT and SNEGSKA (reference sequence). J lost 7 bases, V lost 4 bases, and 13 bases had no gene match. Sequenced with the Oncomine TCR Beta short-read assay was DNA taken from cultured CD4+ T cells. Genomic DNA was isolated from cultured CD4+ T cells. One entry per CDR3 protein, called by TCRdb with MiXCR from the PCR reads. The table shows fewer than 8,000 distinct CDR3 sequences, with 32% occurring only once. The sequenced material came from CD4+ T cells from blood, cultured in vitro. This clonotype was obtained from a human donor in good health. The chain uses TRBV20-1 and TRBJ2-7; 7 nucleotides align to TRBD2. The CDR3 spells CSATPPAGVGEQYF. In nucleotides, the CDR3 is TGCAGTGCTACGCCTCCCGCGGGAGTGGGAGAGCAGTACTTC.